This T cell receptor (beta chain) was identified in a study of high-grade serous ovarian cancer treatment subgroups. Whole-study context: Samples averaged approximately 13,000 reads and about 7,100 unique TCR beta rearrangements.

The length of the CDR3 is 14 residues. The V end lost 8 bases, the J end lost 1 base, and 11 bases lay between the germline ends. Germline CDR1 and CDR2: WSHSY and SAAADI. With regard to this clone: The target antigen is unknown.

Points from the study as a whole: TCR clonal relatedness correlated positively with neoantigen level. CDR1 and CDR2 were left unanalyzed; analyses focused on CDR3. Same-patient tumor repertoires overlapped at roughly 0.095 to 0.8; different patients barely overlapped.

Tumor samples were taken before definitive surgery or chemotherapy. The method was immunoSEQ multiplex PCR; TCRdb's version includes in-frame clones alone and lacks a portion of them. This repertoire shows about 15,000 clones, 80% to 90% found once; its top ten account for just under 6.5%. J is TRBJ2-2 and V is TRBV10-2; D ambiguous. This sequence originates from a human donor with high-grade serous ovarian cancer. The sequenced sample was tumor tissue. In DNA form, the CDR3 reads TGCGCCAGCGGCTTGAGAGGGAACACCGGGGAGCTGTTTTTT. Translating it yields CASGLRGNTGELFF.